This T cell receptor beta chain was captured in a study of control samples from healthy donors and cancer patients. Germline V CDR1 and CDR2: SNHLY, FYNNEI. The CDR3 has 19 residues. The V gene end was trimmed by 7 bases and the J gene end by 0 bases; junction bases not matched to a gene: 19. Using immunoSEQ multiplex PCR, the repertoire was profiled, and TCRdb retains in-frame clones only, with some absent. This table holds tens of thousands of clones, roughly 90% found once. This clone came up once. This clonotype was sampled from a woman aged 40 to 50 with head and neck cancer. Sequencing was carried out using PBMCs. The J gene is TRBJ2-3, the V gene TRBV2; 7 nucleotides agree with TRBD1. The CDR3 nucleotides read TGTGCCAGCAATCTATCGCCGACAGGGCTACTCTTTAGCACAGATACGCAGTATTTT. Protein product: CASNLSPTGLLFSTDTQYF.